These T cell receptor beta chains were read from a single sample in a study of glioma-infiltrating T cells. TCRdb reprocessed the multiplex PCR reads with MiXCR, giving one entry per CDR3 protein. This sample carries approximately 100,000 distinct CDR3 sequences, about 28% of them seen once, and the ten largest clones take less than 55%. The source material was glioma tissue, nonneoplastic brain tissue, or PBMCs (not recorded which). The receptor set was obtained from a human donor with low-grade glioma or glioblastoma, undergoing nonglioma brain surgery, or in good health (not recorded which). Each CDR3 is given with its conserved first and last residue. A D gene is named only where the DNA matches it firmly. Size tells how often a clone was seen (once, few, many) or the class of an expanded clone, and some rows leave it out.

v_gene,d_gene,j_gene,abundance,CDR3nt,CDR3aa
TRBV6-4,NA,TRBJ1-1,NA,TGTGCCAGCACGGAGGGCCCAGGGGCCAATGAAGCTTTCTTT,CASTEGPGANEAFF
TRBV14,TRBD2,TRBJ2-7,many,TGTGCCAGCAGCCGATCAGCGGGGGATGAGCAGTACTTC,CASSRSAGDEQYF
TRBV20-1,TRBD1,TRBJ1-1,many,TGCAGTGCTAGAGCTGGACAGGGGAACACTGAAGCTTTCTTT,CSARAGQGNTEAFF
TRBV12-3/TRBV12-4,NA,TRBJ2-3,few,TGTGCCAGCAGCTTCGACCCAGGCACAGATACGCAGTATTTT,CASSFDPGTDTQYF
TRBV6-1,TRBD1,TRBJ1-5,many,TGTGCCAGCAGTTTCGGACAGGCCGATCAGCCCCAGCATTTT,CASSFGQADQPQHF
TRBV20-1,TRBD2,TRBJ2-1,NA,TGCAGTGCTAGAATTGGGCGGGGGAACACAGATACGCAGTTCTTC,CSARIGRGNTDTQFF
TRBV5-1,TRBD2,TRBJ2-7,few,TGCGCCAGCAGGGCCATGCGGGGGAGCTCCTACGAGCAGTACTTC,CASRAMRGSSYEQYF
TRBV4-1,NA,TRBJ2-2,NA,TGCGCCAGCAGCCAAGGCAGCACAAACACCGGGGAGCTGTTTTTT,CASSQGSTNTGELFF
TRBV10-3,TRBD1,TRBJ2-2,few,TGTGCCATCAGCACCACAGGGGTAACCGGGGAGCTGTTTTTT,CAISTTGVTGELFF
TRBV6-1,NA,TRBJ1-2,many,TGTGCCAGCAGTGAATGGCAGACTCTACCTCTCTATGGCTACACCTTC,CASSEWQTLPLYGYTF
TRBV2,NA,TRBJ1-5,many,TGTGCCAGCAGACAACGAAGCAATCAGCCCCAGCATTTT,CASRQRSNQPQHF
TRBV4-3,NA,TRBJ1-5,many,TGCGCCAGCAGCCAATGGTCAGGCAATCAGCCCCAGCATTTT,CASSQWSGNQPQHF
TRBV20-1,NA,TRBJ1-4,many,TGCAGTGCTAGAGAATTGAGACAGATTAATGAAAAACTGTTTTTT,CSARELRQINEKLFF
TRBV19,TRBD1,TRBJ1-1,few,TGTGCCAGTAGTATCCGGCAGGGGGAGGCGGACACTGAAGCTTTCTTT,CASSIRQGEADTEAFF
TRBV7-8,NA,TRBJ2-5,few,TGTGCCAGCAGCTTAGTTGGGGGTTCCGAGACCCAGTACTTC,CASSLVGGSETQYF
TRBV7-9,NA,TRBJ2-6,NA,TGTGCCAGCAGCTCCAATCTGGGGGGATCAGGGGCCAACGTCCTGACTTTC,CASSSNLGGSGANVLTF
TRBV4-3,TRBD1,TRBJ2-7,many,TGCGCCAGCAGCGACAGATTGACCGGACAGGGCGATCCCTACGAGCAGTACTTC,CASSDRLTGQGDPYEQYF
TRBV18,TRBD1,TRBJ1-4,NA,TGTGCCAGCTCACCGGACAGGGTTGCAGCTAATGAAAAACTGTTTTTT,CASSPDRVAANEKLFF